What follows are 22 T cell receptor beta chains derived from one specimen sequenced in a study of blood T cell repertoires in COVID-19. Method: immunoSEQ multiplex PCR; TCRdb's copy keeps in-frame clones and lacks some. The table has about 46,000 clones, more than 75% seen once; the top ten hold over 8.5%. Sequenced material: peripheral blood. These receptors all come from a man aged 45-65 years with active COVID-19.

This chain connects TRBV18 to TRBJ2-1; 9 bases map to TRBD1. The length of the CDR3 is 14 residues. Germline V gene lookup returns CDR1 KGHSH and CDR2 LQKENI. V lost 3 bases and J lost 8; bases outside the gene matches: 5. This chain's CDR3 is CASSPGTGRDEQFF. The CDR3 bases are TGTGCCAGCTCACCGGGGACAGGGCGGGATGAGCAGTTCTTC.

The chain couples TRBV4-2 to TRBJ2-7; D gene unclear. This CDR3 has 14 residues. The germline CDR1 and CDR2 sequences are LGHNA and YNFKEQ. Trimming took off 0 bases at V and 1 base at J, with 7 bases between the two ends. CDR3 residues: CASSQDRRSYEQYF. The CDR3, as DNA: TGTGCCAGCAGCCAAGACCGGCGGTCCTACGAGCAGTACTTC.

The chain joins TRBV3-1 (or the pseudogene TRBV3-2) to TRBJ1-3, with a possible D match to TRBD1 (6 bases). Trimming shortened V by 4 bases and J by 0 bases, and 22 bases separated the two germline ends. This CDR3 has 19 residues. Germline-derived CDR1 and CDR2 are LGHDT and YNNKEL (reference sequence). The CDR3 protein is CASSRAGASKGSSGNTIYF. DNA for the CDR3: TGTGCCAGCAGCCGGGCGGGGGCAAGTAAGGGTAGCTCTGGAAACACCATATATTTT.

CDR3: CASSVGGRLPLSTDTQYF. The CDR3, as DNA: TGTGCCAGCAGCGTAGGAGGTCGACTACCTCTTAGCACAGATACGCAGTATTTT. This rearrangement joins TRBV9 to TRBJ2-3; possibly TRBD2 for D (5 bases). Germline V gives CDR1 SGDLS, CDR2 YYNGEE. CDR3 length: 18 residues. Trimming stripped 0 bases from V and 0 bases from J, with 17 bases between.

V and J are TRBV7-9 and TRBJ1-1; D remains unclear. Germline CDR1 and CDR2: SEHNR and FQNEAQ (reference sequence). The CDR3 contains 12 residues. Trimming stripped 2 bases from V and 7 bases from J, with 8 bases between. DNA for the CDR3: TGTGCCAGCAGCTTAATTGAACTTGAAGCTTTCTTT. Amino acid sequence: CASSLIELEAFF.

The chain uses TRBV6-5 and TRBJ1-2; TRBD1 matches 7 bases. The CDR3 extends over 15 amino acids. V shed 6 bases and J 0 bases; nucleotides not matched to a gene: 7. CDR1 and CDR2 (germline): MNHEY, SVGAGI. The CDR3 is CASRPTGATNYGYTF. CDR3 coding DNA: TGTGCCAGCAGGCCAACAGGGGCAACTAACTATGGCTACACCTTC.

This sequence joins TRBV7-3 and TRBJ1-2; tentative D call: TRBD1 (6 bases). This CDR3 has 14 amino acids. Per the germline V gene, CDR1 is SGHTA and CDR2 is FQGTGA. Trimming left V 4 bases short and J 4 bases short, with 13 bases between. CDR3 loop: CASSSLGAGYGYTF. CDR3 sequence (DNA): TGTGCCAGCAGCTCTCTGGGGGCAGGCTATGGCTACACCTTC.

The chain combines TRBV9 with TRBJ1-2; the match to TRBD1 covers 10 bases. The CDR3 is 16 residues long. V shed 0 bases and J 4 bases; nucleotides not matched to a gene: 6. Germline values: CDR1 SGDLS, CDR2 YYNGEE. Written as DNA, the CDR3 is TGTGCCAGCAGCGTAGAAGGGACAGGGGCTTCCTATGGCTACACCTTC. It translates to CASSVEGTGASYGYTF. Supplemented by reference TRBV9 and TRBJ1-2, the full variable domain reads DSGVTQTPKHLITATGQRVTLRCSPRSGDLSVYWYQQSLDQGLQFLIQYYNGEERAKGNILERFSAQQFPDLHSELNLSSLELGDSALYFCASSVEGTGASYGYTFGSGTRLTVV.

V is TRBV15 and J is TRBJ2-3; 9 bases agree with TRBD2. This CDR3 is built from 19 residues. V lost 1 base to trimming and J lost 1 base; unmatched junction nucleotides: 12. The germline V gene has CDR1 LNHNV and CDR2 YYDKDF (reference sequence). The CDR3 region is CATSRGPLRGGGGTDTQYF. CDR3 coding DNA: TGTGCCACCAGCAGAGGCCCACTGCGGGGGGGCGGGGGCACAGATACGCAGTATTTT.

The chain recombines TRBV19 with TRBJ2-3, with a tentative D call TRBD1 (5 bases). The V end was cut by 5 bases, the J end by 7 bases, with 10 bases between. This CDR3 is built from 12 residues. Germline CDR1 and CDR2: LNHDA and SQIVND (reference sequence). The CDR3 here is CASSPKGYTQYF. CDR3 nucleotides: TGTGCCAGTAGTCCCAAGGGGTATACGCAGTATTTT.

The chain is built from TRBV28 and TRBJ1-5; 10 bases align to TRBD1. The junction had 2 bases not matched to a gene; V was cut back by 2 bases and J by 1 base. The germline V gene encodes CDR1 MDHEN and CDR2 SYDVKM. This CDR3 contains 16 residues. The chain's CDR3 is CASSLRQGASNQPQHF. In DNA, the CDR3 is TGTGCCAGCAGTTTACGACAGGGGGCCAGCAATCAGCCCCAGCATTTT. Full variable domain (rest looked up from reference TRBV28 and TRBJ1-5): DVKVTQSSRYLVKRTGEKVFLECVQDMDHENMFWYRQDPGLGLRLIYFSYDVKMKEKGDIPEGYSVSREKKERFSLILESASTNQTSMYLCASSLRQGASNQPQHFGDGTRLSIL.

The J gene is TRBJ1-2, the V gene TRBV28; 7 bases are shared with TRBD1. Germline V gene sequence: CDR1 MDHEN, CDR2 SYDVKM. The CDR3 extends over 15 amino acids. V was clipped by 7 bases and J by 3 bases; unmatched bases: 11. The DNA for the CDR3 is TGTGCCAGCATTAGTGGCGGGACAGCAGACTATGGCTACACCTTC. Protein: CASISGGTADYGYTF.

Here the CDR3 DNA reads TGTGCCTGGAGTTGGACTGCTTCCTACGAGCAGTACTTC. This gives the protein CAWSWTASYEQYF. The rearrangement links TRBV30 to TRBJ2-7, with a tentative D call TRBD2 (5 bases). Germline CDR1 is GTSNPN and CDR2 is SVGIG (reference sequence). The CDR3 runs to 13 residues. V shed 2 bases and J shed 1 base, with 9 bases lying between them.

The rearrangement joins TRBV3-1 (or the pseudogene TRBV3-2) to TRBJ1-1; TRBD1 agrees at 9 bases. CDR3 length: 16 residues. Germline loops: CDR1 LGHDT, CDR2 YNNKEL (reference sequence). V lost 1 base, J lost 4 bases, and 7 bases stayed unmatched. The CDR3 protein is CASSQAPGQGSTEAFF. The CDR3 DNA is TGTGCCAGCAGCCAAGCCCCGGGACAGGGAAGCACTGAAGCTTTCTTT.

The chain recombines TRBV10-1 with TRBJ2-3; 7 nucleotides agree with TRBD1. Trimming took 6 bases from V and 4 from J; bases not matched to a gene: 4. There are 13 residues in the CDR3. The germline gives CDR1 WNHNN, CDR2 SYGVQD (reference sequence). The CDR3 sequence: CASSRQGPDTQYF. Written as DNA, the CDR3 is TGCGCCAGCAGCCGACAGGGCCCAGATACGCAGTATTTT.

This sequence joins TRBV18 and TRBJ2-1; 11 nucleotides line up with TRBD2. The CDR3 contains 16 residues. CDR1 is KGHSH, CDR2 LQKENI, per germline. Trimming at V came to 2 bases and at J to 6 bases, leaving 6 bases not matched to a gene. CDR3 nucleotide sequence: TGTGCCAGCTCACCAGGACTAGCGGGCCCATTCAATGAGCAGTTCTTC. This sequence encodes CASSPGLAGPFNEQFF.

The chain couples TRBV5-1 to TRBJ2-5, with 8 nucleotides matching TRBD1. The CDR3 spans 15 residues. The germline gives CDR1 SGHRS, CDR2 YFSETQ. V trimming: 0 bases; J trimming: 3 bases; junction bases outside the gene matches: 4. The CDR3 nucleotides are TGCGCCAGCAGCTTGGAGACAGGGGAGAAAGAGACCCAGTACTTC. It is translated as CASSLETGEKETQYF.

The V and J genes are TRBV4-1 and TRBJ1-4; 7 bases are a match to TRBD1. V shed 1 base, J shed 5 bases, and the junction held 7 bases outside the gene matches. Germline V gives CDR1 MGHRA, CDR2 YSYEKL. The CDR3 totals 16 residues. Here the CDR3 reads CASSQGGAGGNEKLFF. The CDR3 DNA reads TGCGCCAGCAGCCAAGGAGGGGCAGGGGGGAATGAAAAACTGTTTTTT.

The chain recombines TRBV28 with TRBJ2-4, with 9 bases fitting TRBD1. Looked up from germline, CDR1 is MDHEN and CDR2 is SYDVKM. The ends lost 3 bases at V and 5 bases at J; junction bases unmatched: 5. This CDR3 is 15 amino acids long. DNA of the CDR3: TGTGCCAGCAGTTTGTGGACAGGGGAAGAAAACATTCAGTACTTC. Amino acids: CASSLWTGEENIQYF.

V gene TRBV11-2 combines with J gene TRBJ2-3, with 7 bases aligning to TRBD2. The V segment lost 6 bases and the J segment 5 bases; nucleotides outside the gene matches: 8. The CDR3 is 14 residues long. Germline assignment: CDR1 SGHAT and CDR2 FQNNGV. Here the CDR3 DNA reads TGTGCCAGCAGACGACCTGGGGGGGTAGATACGCAGTATTTT. It is translated as CASRRPGGVDTQYF. Full variable domain (outside the CDR3, taken from reference TRBV11-2 and TRBJ2-3): EAGVAQSPRYKIIEKRQSVAFWCNPISGHATLYWYQQILGQGPKLLIQFQNNGVVDDSQLPKDRFSAERLKGVDSTLKIQPAKLEDSAVYLCASRRPGGVDTQYFGPGTRLTVL.

This rearrangement joins TRBV5-5 to TRBJ1-5; possible D gene TRBD1, 5 bases. Looked up from germline, CDR1 is SGHKS and CDR2 is YYEKEE (reference sequence). Trimming left V 4 bases short and J 1 base short, with 15 bases between. The CDR3 consists of 16 residues. For the CDR3, the DNA is TGTGCCAGCAGCCAGGTCCCGGGGGGGAGCAATCAGCCCCAGCATTTT. Its translation is CASSQVPGGSNQPQHF.

V gene TRBV15 combines with J gene TRBJ1-1; D perhaps matches TRBD1 (5 bases). The CDR3 runs to 14 residues. From germline, CDR1 is LNHNV and CDR2 YYDKDF (reference sequence). Trimming took off 1 base at V and 4 bases at J, with 10 bases between the two ends. CDR3 nucleotide sequence: TGTGCCACCAGCAGAGGGGGGGTATCCACTGAAGCTTTCTTT. Protein: CATSRGGVSTEAFF.